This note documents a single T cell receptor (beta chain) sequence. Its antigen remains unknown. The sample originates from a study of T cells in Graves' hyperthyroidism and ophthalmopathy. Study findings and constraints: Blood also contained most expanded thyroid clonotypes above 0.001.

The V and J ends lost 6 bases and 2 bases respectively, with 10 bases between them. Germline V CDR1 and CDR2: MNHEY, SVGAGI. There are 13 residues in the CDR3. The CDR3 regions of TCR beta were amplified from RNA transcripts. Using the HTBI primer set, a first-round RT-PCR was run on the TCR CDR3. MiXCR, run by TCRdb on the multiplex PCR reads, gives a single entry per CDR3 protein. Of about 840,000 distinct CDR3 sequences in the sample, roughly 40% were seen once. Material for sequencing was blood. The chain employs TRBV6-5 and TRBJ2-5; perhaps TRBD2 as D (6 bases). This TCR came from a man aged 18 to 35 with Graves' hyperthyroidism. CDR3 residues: CASRPGVQETQYF. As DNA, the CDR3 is TGTGCCAGCAGGCCGGGAGTTCAAGAGACCCAGTACTTC.